This T cell receptor (beta chain) was obtained from a study of blood T cell repertoires in COVID-19. The germline gives CDR1 ENHRY, CDR2 SYGVKD. The CDR3 contains 19 residues. Trimming stripped 5 bases from V and 2 bases from J, with 25 bases between. Profiled with immunoSEQ multiplex PCR; TCRdb holds only in-frame clones, not every one. This table has about 150,000 clones, about 86% appearing once. The chain joins TRBV10-3 to TRBJ2-4; D possibly corresponds to TRBD2 (6 bases). The material sequenced was peripheral blood. This TCR was sampled from a woman in her fifties or sixties with acute or convalescent COVID-19. CDR3 sequence (DNA): TGTGCCATCAGTTCCCCCCCAAGGGACTCCCCGGAGACCAAAAACATTCAGTACTTC. It yields the protein CAISSPPRDSPETKNIQYF.